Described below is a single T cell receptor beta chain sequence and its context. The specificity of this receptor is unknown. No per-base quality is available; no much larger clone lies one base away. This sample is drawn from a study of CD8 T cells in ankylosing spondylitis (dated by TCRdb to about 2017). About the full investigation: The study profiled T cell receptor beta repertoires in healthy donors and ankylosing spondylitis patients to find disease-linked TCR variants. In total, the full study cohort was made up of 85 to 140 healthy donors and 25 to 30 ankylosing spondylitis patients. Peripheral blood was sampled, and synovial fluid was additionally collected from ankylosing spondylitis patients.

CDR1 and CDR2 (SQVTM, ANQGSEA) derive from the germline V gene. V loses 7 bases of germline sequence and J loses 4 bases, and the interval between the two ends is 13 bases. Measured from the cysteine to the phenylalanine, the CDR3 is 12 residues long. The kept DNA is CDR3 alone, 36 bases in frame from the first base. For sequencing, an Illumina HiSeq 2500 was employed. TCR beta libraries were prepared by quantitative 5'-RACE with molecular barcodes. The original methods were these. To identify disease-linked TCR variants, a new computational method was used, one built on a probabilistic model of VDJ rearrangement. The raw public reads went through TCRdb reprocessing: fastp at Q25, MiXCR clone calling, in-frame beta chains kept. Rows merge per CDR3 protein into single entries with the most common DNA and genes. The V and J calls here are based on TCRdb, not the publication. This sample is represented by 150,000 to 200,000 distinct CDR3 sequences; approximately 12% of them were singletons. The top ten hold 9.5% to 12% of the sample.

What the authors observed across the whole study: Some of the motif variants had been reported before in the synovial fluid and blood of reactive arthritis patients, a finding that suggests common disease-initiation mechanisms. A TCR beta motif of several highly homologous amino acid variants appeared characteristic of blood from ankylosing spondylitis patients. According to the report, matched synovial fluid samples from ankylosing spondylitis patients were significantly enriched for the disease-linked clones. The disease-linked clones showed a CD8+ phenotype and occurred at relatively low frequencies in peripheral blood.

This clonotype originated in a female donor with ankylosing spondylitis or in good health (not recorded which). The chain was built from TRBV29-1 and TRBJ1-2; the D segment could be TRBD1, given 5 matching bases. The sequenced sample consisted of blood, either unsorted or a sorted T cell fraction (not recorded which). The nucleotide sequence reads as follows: TGCAGCGCTGGGCCGGGGGTCTATGGCTACACCTTC. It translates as CSAGPGVYGYTF.